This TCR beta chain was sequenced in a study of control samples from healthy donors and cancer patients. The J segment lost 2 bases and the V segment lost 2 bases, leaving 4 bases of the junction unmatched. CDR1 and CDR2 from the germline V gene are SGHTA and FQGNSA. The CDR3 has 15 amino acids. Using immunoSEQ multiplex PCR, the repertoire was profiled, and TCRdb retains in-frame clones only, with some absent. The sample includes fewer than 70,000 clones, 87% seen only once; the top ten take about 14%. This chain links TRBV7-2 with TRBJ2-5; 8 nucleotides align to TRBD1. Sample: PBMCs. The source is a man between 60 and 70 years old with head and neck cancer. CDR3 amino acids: CASSLNRGTQETQYF. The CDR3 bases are TGTGCCAGCAGCTTAAACAGGGGGACACAAGAGACCCAGTACTTC.